The following is a T cell receptor (beta chain) sequence with its context. This clone's antigen is unknown. It has no much larger one-base neighbor in the sample; base qualities were not kept. The data belong to a study of blood T cell repertoires in COVID-19 (dated by TCRdb to 2018 to 2021). A note on the overall study: Samples covering the acute and convalescent phases of COVID-19 were provided by collaborators in the United States, Italy and Spain. Where HLA class I and class II types were available, the types were taken from metadata supplied by the sample provider, not from assay-based typing. Sample metadata almost always included a de-identified subject ID, COVID-19 status, age in years and sex. Samples were obtained from the ongoing ImmuneRACE study (first 160 participants) and from 950 to 1,500 subjects provided by 6 global collaborators. The repertoires were released in a freely available public database intended as a resource for research on the immune response to SARS-CoV-2. The prospective study material was composed of cDNA or gDNA derived from T cells, B-cell-depleted T cells, or PBMCs. The dataset comprised deeply sampled blood TCRbeta repertoires from subjects exposed to, actively infected with, or recovered from COVID-19.

One collaborating source in Seattle enrolled patients while the patients were actively infected and followed the patients over time throughout the course of disease. Collaborating institutions collected whole blood in K2EDTA tubes following their own protocols. For TCRbeta analysis, collaborator samples were shipped as frozen whole blood, as isolated PBMCs, or as DNA extracted from either sample type. The immunoSEQ Assay, a bias-controlled multiplex PCR, was used to amplify TCRbeta CDR3 regions from genomic DNA. The authors' pipeline ran thus. The number of nucleated cells in each sample was estimated by amplification of reference gene primers within the assay. Sequence reads were collapsed and filtered to measure the absolute abundance of every unique TCRbeta CDR3 rearrangement. Productive Simpson clonality was computed per sample as the square root of Simpson's diversity index over productive rearrangements. TCRdb provides this immuneACCESS table in a form limited to in-frame rearrangements. Some clones are lacking; in checked studies, under half of them reflect an unresolved V gene, and why the rest are absent is not known. V, J and clone size were drawn from that table, and D and trimming were deduced from the DNA. For this sample there are some 48,000 clones; 80% to 90% appear just once. Less than 3% of the sample goes to the ten largest clones.

Taken from the germline V gene, the CDR1 and CDR2 loops are SGHNT and YENEEA. The CDR3 numbers 15 residues from cysteine through phenylalanine. Here the CDR3 DNA is all that survives: 45 bases in frame from base 1. The trim is 1 base for V and 0 bases for J, with a gap of 9 bases between the germline ends. General study outcomes and caveats: The amount of clinical and demographic metadata varied by source and participant and was provided uncurated.

The sequence was collected from a woman older than 75 with COVID-19, enrolled during active disease. The sample taken for sequencing was peripheral blood. Recombination connected TRBV11-3 to TRBJ1-1; the best D guess is TRBD1, with 5 bases matching. In nucleotides, the sequence is TGTGCCAGCAGCTTAGGGGGCAGGGTGAACACTGAAGCTTTCTTT. Translated, it reads CASSLGGRVNTEAFF.